This T cell receptor (beta chain) was recovered during a study of T cell responses to AZD1222 COVID-19 vaccine. Study in general: Researchers grouped second doses given at about 4 or about 12 weeks into one pool.

A remark on this clone: As yet, its antigen is unknown.

Notes on the study in general: In the spike-specific TCR repertoire, nearly half reportedly target unmutated variant regions.

The protocol was immunoSEQ multiplex PCR, while the TCRdb copy is restricted to in-frame clones and leaves out a portion. Of about 120,000 clones in the sample, roughly 92% were seen once. In germline, CDR1 is SGHVS, CDR2 FNYEAQ. Trimming pared 6 bases from V and 1 base from J, leaving 18 bases between. This CDR3 has 16 residues. The material sequenced was peripheral blood, taken on day 0 of AZD1222 vaccination. J is TRBJ2-5 and V is TRBV7-6; weak D call: TRBD2 (7 bases). The source is an adult in good health. CDR3 sequence: CASSSYFGGRQETQYF. As DNA, the CDR3 is TGTGCCAGCAGTTCCTACTTCGGGGGGCGCCAAGAGACCCAGTACTTC.